Shown below are 23 T cell receptor beta chains from a single sample sequenced in a study of vaccination effects on CD4 cells after COVID-19. Antigen-specific CD4+ T cells were expanded (with viral peptide pools) by the ViraFEST assay ahead of sequencing. Subsequent to roughly 9 days of culture, CD4+ T cells were isolated. Previously uninfected by SARS-CoV-2, the vaccine recipients also showed negative nucleocapsid antibodies. These receptors have no known antigen. Some clones are missing from TCRdb's copy, which holds only in-frame ones; the method was immunoSEQ multiplex PCR. The sample shows about 63,000 clones, roughly 76% of them seen only once. The sample consisted of CD4+ T cells from PBMCs cultured with HCoV-OC43 spike peptides, taken before COVID-19 vaccination. Stated subset: HCoV-OC43 spike overlapping peptide pool stimulation. The source of these receptors is a human donor who received a COVID-19 vaccine.

This chain uses TRBV19 with TRBJ1-2; 8 nucleotides align to TRBD1. V was pared by 5 bases and J by 3 bases, with 8 bases of the junction left unmatched. The germline gives CDR1 LNHDA, CDR2 SQIVND (reference sequence). This CDR3 region has 15 residues. In DNA, the CDR3 is TGTGCCAGTAGTTCGACAGGGGCGACTTACTATGGCTACACCTTC. Its protein is CASSSTGATYYGYTF.

The V gene is TRBV7-5, the J gene TRBJ2-7. TRBV7-5 is described as a pseudogene. The CDR3 is 9 amino acids. The CDR3 protein is CARSAPQYV. Written as DNA, the CDR3 is TGTGCCAGAAGCGCACCGCAGTACGTC.

The chain recombines TRBV24-1 with TRBJ2-1; 9 bases align to TRBD1. Germline V gene lookup returns CDR1 KGHDR and CDR2 SFDVKD. The CDR3 is 16 residues long. V shed 2 bases, J shed 4 bases, and the junction held 5 bases outside the gene matches. CDR3 nucleotides: TGTGCCACCAGTGATTCCCGGGACAGGGTTTACAATGAGCAGTTCTTC. This sequence encodes CATSDSRDRVYNEQFF.

The CDR3: CASSSAQGNTEAFF. The CDR3 DNA is TGTGCCAGCAGTTCCGCCCAGGGGAACACTGAAGCTTTCTTT. The chain links TRBV6-2 or TRBV6-3 to TRBJ1-1; D is perhaps TRBD1 (5 bases). Germline assignment: CDR1 MNHEY and CDR2 SVGEGT. This CDR3 has 14 residues. V was shortened by 4 bases and J by 1 base, with 10 bases between the two germline ends.

In the case of this clone: One junction end does not reproduce the germline sequence, and a read error may be involved. This rearrangement joins TRBV7-9 to TRBJ1-2; D call uncertain. CDR1 and CDR2 from the germline V gene are SEHNR and FQNEAQ (reference sequence). This CDR3 region has 17 residues. CDR3 residues: CASSLAREARLSYGYTF. The CDR3 region has the DNA TGTGCCAGCAGCCTAGCTCGGGAAGCAAGGCTATCCTATGGCTACACCTTC.

The rearrangement links TRBV6-5 to TRBJ1-5, with D unresolved. Germline V gives CDR1 MNHEY, CDR2 SVGAGI. V was pared by 6 bases and J by 3 bases, with 15 bases between. The CDR3 contains 15 residues. CDR3 sequence reads: CASSPSSGNNQPQHF. CDR3 coding DNA: TGTGCCAGCAGCCCATCTTCCGGTAACAATCAGCCCCAGCATTTT.

The chain joins TRBV5-6 to TRBJ1-1; the D is unclear. Germline-derived CDR1 and CDR2 are SGHDT and YYEEEE. V dropped 4 bases and J dropped 0 bases, with 13 bases sitting between them. The CDR3 sequence is 15 residues long. The CDR3, as DNA: TGTGCCAGCAGCCTATGGCGTGGTTTGAACACTGAAGCTTTCTTT. Residues: CASSLWRGLNTEAFF.

The V and J genes are TRBV5-3 and TRBJ2-7, with D perhaps TRBD2 (7 bases). TRBV5-3 qualifies as an ORF whose function is uncertain. CDR3 size: 17 residues. Trimming pared 5 bases from V and 5 bases from J, leaving 26 bases between. The CDR3 loop reads CARRMVFRGAVGHEQYV. CDR3 DNA: TGTGCCAGAAGGATGGTGTTCCGGGGGGCGGTGGGCCACGAGCAGTACGTC.

The sample holds a few counts of this clone. The gene calls are TRBV7-2 and TRBJ1-1; no reliable D call. V lost 1 base and J 0 bases, leaving 9 bases between the germline ends. The CDR3 has 15 residues. Germline V gene data show CDR1 as SGHTA and CDR2 as FQGNSA. CDR3 amino acids: CASSLGAGMNTEAFF. The DNA of the CDR3 is TGTGCCAGCAGCTTAGGGGCTGGGATGAACACTGAAGCTTTCTTT.

In this sample, this clone turned up a few times. The chain is built from TRBV3-1 (or the pseudogene TRBV3-2) and TRBJ2-5, with 7 bases identical to TRBD1. Looked up from germline, CDR1 is LGHDT and CDR2 is YNNKEL (reference sequence). With 4 bases clipped from V and 2 bases from J, the junction kept 4 bases outside the gene matches. CDR3 length: 14 residues. CDR3 DNA sequence: TGTGCCAGCAGCCCCGTCAGGGGGCAAGAGACCCAGTACTTC. It translates to CASSPVRGQETQYF.

The rearrangement joins TRBV5-1 to TRBJ1-1, with 7 positions matching TRBD1. Germline V gene sequence: CDR1 SGHRS, CDR2 YFSETQ. The CDR3 has 14 residues. Trimming took 1 base from V and 6 from J; bases not matched to a gene: 6. This CDR3 is CASSLTGVGAEAFF. The CDR3 DNA is TGCGCCAGCAGCTTGACAGGGGTAGGGGCTGAAGCTTTCTTT. The entire variable domain, with the rest obtained from reference TRBV5-1 and TRBJ1-1, is as follows: KAGVTQTPRYLIKTRGQQVTLSCSPISGHRSVSWYQQTPGQGLQFLFEYFSETQRNKGNFPGRFSGRQFSNSRSEMNVSTLELGDSALYLCASSLTGVGAEAFFGQGTRLTVV.

V and J are TRBV5-1 and TRBJ2-7; the match to TRBD2 covers 8 bases. The germline CDR1 and CDR2 sequences are SGHRS and YFSETQ. CDR3 length: 15 residues. The junction had 11 bases not matched to a gene; V was cut back by 4 bases and J by 5 bases. The CDR3 region is CASSPRAGVVDEQYV. CDR3 coding DNA: TGCGCCAGCAGCCCACGAGCGGGAGTGGTCGACGAGCAGTACGTC.

This clone was seen a single time. This chain joins TRBV19 and TRBJ1-5; D possibly corresponds to TRBD1 (6 bases). Germline V CDR1 and CDR2: LNHDA, SQIVND (reference sequence). V lost 3 bases to trimming and J lost 0 bases, with 12 bases between them. The CDR3 consists of 16 residues. CDR3 region: CASSILSGDSNQPQHF. Here the CDR3 DNA reads TGTGCCAGTAGTATCTTATCAGGGGATAGCAATCAGCCCCAGCATTTT.

The V call is TRBV9, the J call TRBJ1-5, with 7 positions matching TRBD1. Germline-derived CDR1 and CDR2 are SGDLS and YYNGEE. This CDR3 comprises 15 residues. Losses at the gene ends were 3 bases for V and 1 base for J; bases not matched to a gene: 4. This CDR3 is CASSATGRSNQPQHF. In DNA, the CDR3 is TGTGCCAGCAGCGCGACAGGGAGAAGCAATCAGCCCCAGCATTTT.

This rearrangement joins TRBV5-1 to TRBJ2-1, with 10 bases fitting TRBD1. The CDR3 covers 13 residues. With 4 bases clipped from V and 10 bases from J, the junction kept 5 bases outside the gene matches. The germline V gene has CDR1 SGHRS and CDR2 YFSETQ. CDR3 in amino acids: CASSRGTGEEQFF. CDR3 DNA sequence: TGCGCCAGCAGCCGAGGGACAGGGGAAGAGCAGTTCTTC. Full variable domain (rest looked up from reference TRBV5-1 and TRBJ2-1): KAGVTQTPRYLIKTRGQQVTLSCSPISGHRSVSWYQQTPGQGLQFLFEYFSETQRNKGNFPGRFSGRQFSNSRSEMNVSTLELGDSALYLCASSRGTGEEQFFGPGTRLTVL.

This CDR3 reads CASSFRGGGETQYF. CDR3 sequence (DNA): TGTGCCAGCAGCTTCAGGGGCGGAGGAGAGACCCAGTACTTC. The genes are TRBV5-4 and TRBJ2-5, with D possibly matching TRBD1 (6 bases). The V gene's germline CDR1 is SGHNT and CDR2 YYREEE (reference sequence). Trimming left V 2 bases short and J 4 bases short, with 12 bases between. The CDR3 length is 14 residues.

This clone was seen only a few times. This same CDR3 is encoded by further DNA sequences in the sample. The V gene is TRBV10-3, the J gene TRBJ2-5; D not certain. CDR1 and CDR2 from the germline V gene are ENHRY and SYGVKD. V lost 4 bases and J lost 5, with 5 bases in between. This CDR3 contains 11 residues. This CDR3 is CAISGGETQYF. CDR3 nucleotides: TGTGCCATCAGTGGTGGGGAGACCCAGTACTTC.

The chain carries TRBV21-1 and TRBJ2-7; no DNA check was done on the table's D call, TRBD2. TRBV21-1 is termed a pseudogene. The CDR3 length is 14 residues. The chain's CDR3 is CASVPGGPPYEQYV. The CDR3 region has the DNA TGTGCCAGCGTACCAGGAGGGCCCCCCTACGAGCAGTACGTC.

This chain connects TRBV19 to TRBJ1-2, with D unclear. Trimming took 5 bases from V and 4 from J, leaving 17 bases between them. CDR1 LNHDA and CDR2 SQIVND come from the germline V gene (reference sequence). The CDR3 runs to 15 residues. CDR3 coding DNA: TGTGCCAGTAGTTTAACGTCAGGATCGGCCTATGGCTACACCTTC. It specifies CASSLTSGSAYGYTF.

The gene calls are TRBV7-9 and TRBJ2-3; 15 positions match TRBD2. The CDR3 is 16 amino acids. J gave up 6 bases and V 5 bases, and 6 bases lay outside the gene matches. CDR1 and CDR2 (germline): SEHNR, FQNEAQ (reference sequence). This CDR3 is CASSAGLAGGGDTQYF. CDR3 DNA sequence: TGTGCCAGCAGCGCGGGACTAGCGGGGGGCGGCGATACGCAGTATTTT. Drawing the rest from reference TRBV7-9 and TRBJ2-3, the complete variable domain is DTGVSQNPRHKITKRGQNVTFRCDPISEHNRLYWYRQTLGQGPEFLTYFQNEAQLEKSRLLSDRFSAERPKGSFSTLEIQRTEQGDSAMYLCASSAGLAGGGDTQYFGPGTRLTVL.

J is TRBJ1-1 and V is TRBV10-3; D is possibly TRBD1 (5 bases). V shed 11 bases and J shed 1 base, with 17 bases lying between them. CDR3 length equals 14 residues. CDR1 is ENHRY, CDR2 SYGVKD, per germline. The CDR3 here is CASTPGGGNTEAFF. The DNA for the CDR3 is TGTGCCTCTACCCCCGGGGGAGGGAACACTGAAGCTTTCTTT.

The chain is built from TRBV2 and TRBJ2-4; 7 nucleotides agree with TRBD2. CDR1 is SNHLY and CDR2 is FYNNEI in the germline V gene. This CDR3 is built from 15 residues. V lost 7 bases, J lost 1 base, and 7 bases stayed unmatched. The CDR3 DNA sequence: TGTGCCAGCAAGCCGGGGGGTGGGGCCAAAAACATTCAGTACTTC. Protein: CASKPGGGAKNIQYF.

This sequence joins TRBV5-1 and TRBJ2-3; 8 nucleotides line up with TRBD1. V trimming: 4 bases; J trimming: 0 bases; junction bases outside the gene matches: 7. Germline V lookup: CDR1 SGHRS, CDR2 YFSETQ. This CDR3 has 16 amino acids. The CDR3 sequence is CASSVTGAMSTDTQYF. The CDR3 nucleotides are TGCGCCAGCAGCGTGACAGGGGCCATGAGCACAGATACGCAGTATTTT.